This T cell receptor (beta chain) came from a study of T cell responses to AZD1222 COVID-19 vaccine. Broader study findings: Researchers report vaccine-associated CD4 TCRs spanning spike, with dominance at 160-218 and 743-854. Only after the peak T cell response were repertoires sampled. Seropositive status at baseline applied to only a handful of AZD1222 recipients.

Comments on this clone: The antigen is unknown.

Here immunoSEQ multiplex PCR was the method, and the copy in TCRdb shows in-frame clones only, minus some. This table has 100,000 to 150,000 clones, about 85% appearing once. The clonotype was recovered from an adult who received the AZD1222 COVID-19 vaccine. Here the sequenced sample was peripheral blood, taken 28 days after the second AZD1222 dose.

CDR3 nucleotides: TGTGCCAGCAGTTTCCAGCGGGGGGCGAGCACAGATACGCAGTATTTT. It translates to CASSFQRGASTDTQYF. The chain is built from TRBV27 and TRBJ2-3, with 9 bases aligning to TRBD2. The CDR3 has 16 amino acids. From germline, CDR1 is MNHEY and CDR2 SMNVEV (reference sequence). With 3 bases clipped from V and 0 bases from J, the junction kept 4 bases outside the gene matches.